These 19 T cell receptor beta chains were sequenced from one sample in a study of CD8+ T cells in alopecia areata. RNA was isolated and reverse transcribed to cDNA, the sequencing template. Method: immunoSEQ multiplex PCR; TCRdb's copy keeps in-frame clones and lacks some. Among about 130,000 clones, around 49% were seen once, and the ten largest hold around 19%. This specimen consisted of CD8+ T cells sorted from blood, obtained at week 0. These receptors all come from a human donor with alopecia areata.

The chain joins TRBV30 to TRBJ1-2; 7 bases line up with TRBD1. The CDR3 has 14 residues. V lost 4 bases, J lost 4 bases, and 9 bases stayed unmatched. Germline values: CDR1 GTSNPN, CDR2 SVGIG (reference sequence). As DNA, the CDR3 is TGTGCCTGGATCGGGGGACAGACCCCCTATGGCTACACCTTC. Amino acid sequence: CAWIGGQTPYGYTF.

V is TRBV2 and J is TRBJ2-2, with D perhaps matching TRBD1 (6 bases). Germline V gene lookup returns CDR1 SNHLY and CDR2 FYNNEI. The CDR3 sequence is 16 residues long. V was pared by 7 bases and J by 5 bases, with 20 bases between. CDR3 nucleotide sequence: TGTGCCAGCAATCATCCGGGACAACGAGGGACCGGGGAGCTGTTTTTT. Amino acid sequence: CASNHPGQRGTGELFF.

The chain recombines TRBV15 with TRBJ2-7; D could derive from TRBD1 or TRBD2 (5 bases each). V was trimmed by 5 bases and J by 4 bases, leaving 12 bases between them. Germline CDR1 is LNHNV and CDR2 is YYDKDF (reference sequence). The CDR3 has 13 amino acids. Here the CDR3 DNA reads TGTGCCACCAGCGTCGGGGCGACTTACGAGCAGTACTTC. Translating gives CATSVGATYEQYF.

V is TRBV7-8 and J is TRBJ1-1; 7 bases fit TRBD1. CDR1 and CDR2 from the germline V gene are SGHVS and FQNEAQ. J gave up 4 bases and V 0 bases, and 2 bases lay outside the gene matches. This CDR3 contains 14 residues. This CDR3 is CASSLARGATEAFF. The CDR3 region has the DNA TGTGCCAGCAGCTTAGCCAGGGGGGCCACTGAAGCTTTCTTT. The whole variable domain, filled in from reference TRBV7-8 and TRBJ1-1, reads GAGVSQSPRYKVAKRGQDVALRCDPISGHVSLFWYQQALGQGPEFLTYFQNEAQLDKSGLPSDRFFAERPEGSVSTLKIQRTQQEDSAVYLCASSLARGATEAFFGQGTRLTVV.

The gene calls are TRBV2 and TRBJ1-5; no reliable D call. The V gene lost 3 bases and the J gene lost 0 bases, with 9 bases spanning the gap. The CDR3 runs to 15 residues. CDR1 and CDR2 (germline): SNHLY, FYNNEI. CDR3 nucleotides: TGTGCCAGCAGTGATAACGGTTATAGCAATCAGCCCCAGCATTTT. Translation: CASSDNGYSNQPQHF.

This chain connects TRBV2 to TRBJ2-7; possibly TRBD2 for D (6 bases). V lost 6 bases and J 12 bases, leaving 18 bases between the germline ends. Per germline, CDR1 SNHLY and CDR2 FYNNEI. The CDR3 runs to 12 residues. The CDR3 sequence is CASSPGPAEGYF. The CDR3 region has the DNA TGTGCCAGCAGCCCTGGACCGGCGGAGGGGTACTTC.

This clone was found a few times. This chain joins TRBV2 and TRBJ1-5; D ambiguous. CDR3 length: 16 residues. Trimming removed 0 bases at V and 2 bases at J, with 11 bases between. Germline CDR1 is SNHLY and CDR2 is FYNNEI. CDR3 coding DNA: TGTGCCAGCAGTGAAGCGGGAGGCTGGGGCAATCAGCCCCAGCATTTT. Amino acids: CASSEAGGWGNQPQHF.

The J gene is TRBJ2-1, the V gene TRBV11-2; 7 bases map to TRBD1. Per germline, CDR1 SGHAT and CDR2 FQNNGV. V lost 1 base, J lost 7 bases, and 4 bases stayed unmatched. The CDR3 loop spans 14 amino acids. CDR3 residues: CASSLGGRGNEQFF. CDR3 sequence (DNA): TGTGCCAGCAGCTTAGGCGGCAGGGGGAATGAGCAGTTCTTC.

The chain couples TRBV29-1 to TRBJ1-1, with TRBD1 as a possible D gene (6 bases). CDR3 size: 13 residues. CDR1 is SQVTM, CDR2 ANQGSEA, per germline. V lost 7 bases, J lost 0 bases, and 12 bases lay in between. CDR3 protein: CSARQEMNTEAFF. In DNA, the CDR3 is TGCAGCGCCCGACAGGAAATGAACACTGAAGCTTTCTTT.

DNA of the CDR3: TGCGCCAGCAGCTTCCCCATAGAGGACAGTGATAATGAAAAACTGTTTTTT. This sequence encodes CASSFPIEDSDNEKLFF. The rearrangement uses TRBV5-1 and TRBJ1-4; D is possibly TRBD1 (6 bases). The CDR3 totals 17 residues. CDR1 and CDR2 from the germline V gene are SGHRS and YFSETQ. Trimming pared 2 bases from V and 4 bases from J, leaving 18 bases between.

The V and J genes are TRBV19 and TRBJ2-3, with D tentatively TRBD1 (6 bases). This CDR3 has 16 residues. CDR1 and CDR2 from the germline V gene are LNHDA and SQIVND (reference sequence). Trimming cost V 7 bases and J 3 bases, with 20 bases left between them. The CDR3 nucleotides are TGTGCCAGTACTTCCTCCTCCTGGGGGCAGACAGATACGCAGTATTTT. Residues: CASTSSSWGQTDTQYF.

The genes are TRBV30 and TRBJ1-1, with D tentatively TRBD1 (6 bases). V was shortened by 3 bases and J by 0 bases, with 8 bases between the two germline ends. This CDR3 is built from 13 residues. Germline V lookup: CDR1 GTSNPN, CDR2 SVGIG (reference sequence). In DNA, the CDR3 is TGTGCCTGGAGGGGACACCTGAACACTGAAGCTTTCTTT. Translating gives CAWRGHLNTEAFF.

The J gene is TRBJ1-4, the V gene TRBV29-1; D remains unclear. Per germline, CDR1 SQVTM and CDR2 ANQGSEA. The CDR3 consists of 13 residues. Between the trimmed V and J ends, which lost 5 bases and 0 bases, there was a span of 7 bases. In DNA form, the CDR3 reads TGCAGCGTTATTTATACAACTAATGAAAAACTGTTTTTT. Translation: CSVIYTTNEKLFF.

This clone came up a few times. The rearrangement links TRBV19 to TRBJ2-7; D remains ambiguous. The CDR3 runs to 14 residues. The V and J ends lost 2 bases and 3 bases respectively, with 11 bases between them. Germline V gene sequence: CDR1 LNHDA, CDR2 SQIVND (reference sequence). The CDR3 loop is CASSINTGFYEQYF. Here the CDR3 DNA reads TGTGCCAGTAGTATAAATACCGGATTCTACGAGCAGTACTTC. Together with reference TRBV19 and TRBJ2-7, the CDR3 gives the full variable domain: DGGITQSPKYLFRKEGQNVTLSCEQNLNHDAMYWYRQDPGQGLRLIYYSQIVNDFQKGDIAEGYSVSREKKESFPLTVTSAQKNPTAFYLCASSINTGFYEQYFGPGTRLTVT.

This clone turned up a few times. V is TRBV19 and J is TRBJ2-5; tentatively, D is TRBD2 (7 bases). The CDR3 covers 16 residues. V dropped 5 bases and J dropped 4 bases, with 20 bases sitting between them. Germline V gene sequence: CDR1 LNHDA, CDR2 SQIVND (reference sequence). CDR3 DNA: TGTGCCAGTAGTCCTGGGGGGGCCGCCTGGGGAGAGACCCAGTACTTC. Amino acid sequence: CASSPGGAAWGETQYF.

The gene calls are TRBV5-1 and TRBJ2-7; TRBD1 is a possible D gene (6 bases). CDR1 is SGHRS, CDR2 YFSETQ, per germline. The CDR3 is 14 amino acids. With 3 bases removed from V and 3 bases from J, the gap between germline ends came to 13 bases. CDR3 protein: CASSSRDNGYEQYF. CDR3 nucleotide sequence: TGCGCCAGCAGCTCCCGGGACAATGGCTACGAGCAGTACTTC.

This clone was observed a handful of times. The chain links TRBV7-2 to TRBJ2-2; D gene unclear. The length of the CDR3 is 16 residues. Germline V lookup: CDR1 SGHTA, CDR2 FQGNSA. V dropped 2 bases and J dropped 0 bases, with 10 bases sitting between them. CDR3 in DNA: TGTGCCAGCAGCTTATCGCGACGGGCGAACACCGGGGAGCTGTTTTTT. It encodes CASSLSRRANTGELFF.

Only a few counts were recorded for this clone. The chain is built from TRBV16 and TRBJ1-2, with a tentative D call TRBD1 (6 bases). The CDR3 has 13 residues. The germline gives CDR1 KGHSY, CDR2 FQNENV. The ends were cut back, 2 bases at V and 7 bases at J, with 11 bases in the middle. Here the CDR3 DNA reads TGTGCCAGCAGCCAAGGACAGACGAGTGGCTACACCTTC. Translating it yields CASSQGQTSGYTF.

The chain combines TRBV7-2 with TRBJ2-7, with 8 bases aligning to TRBD1. Germline values: CDR1 SGHTA, CDR2 FQGNSA. The CDR3 is 16 residues long. V trimming: 4 bases; J trimming: 2 bases; junction bases outside the gene matches: 10. The CDR3 nucleotides read TGTGCCAGCAGCTCCCCTGTGAGGGACAGGACCTACGAGCAGTACTTC. Translated: CASSSPVRDRTYEQYF.